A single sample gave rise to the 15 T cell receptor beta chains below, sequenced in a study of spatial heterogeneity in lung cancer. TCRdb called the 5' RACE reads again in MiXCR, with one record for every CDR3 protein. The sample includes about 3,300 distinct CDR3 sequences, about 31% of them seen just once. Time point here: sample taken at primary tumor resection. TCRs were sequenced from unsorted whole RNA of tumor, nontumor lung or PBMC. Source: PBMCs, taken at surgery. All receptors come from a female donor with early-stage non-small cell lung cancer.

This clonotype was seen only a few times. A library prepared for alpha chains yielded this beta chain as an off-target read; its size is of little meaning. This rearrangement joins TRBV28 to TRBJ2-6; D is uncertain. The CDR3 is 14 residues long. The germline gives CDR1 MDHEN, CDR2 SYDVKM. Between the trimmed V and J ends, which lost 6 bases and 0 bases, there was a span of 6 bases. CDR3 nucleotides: TGTGCCAGCAGCTTCCCCTCTGGGGCCAACGTCCTGACTTTC. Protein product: CASSFPSGANVLTF.

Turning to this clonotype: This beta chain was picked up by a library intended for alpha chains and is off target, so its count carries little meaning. CDR3: CSARDPDRSARYTF. The CDR3 DNA reads as TGCAGTGCTAGAGATCCAGACAGGTCGGCCCGCTACACCTTC. V usage is TRBV20-1 and J usage is TRBJ1-2, with D maybe TRBD1 (6 bases). This CDR3 comprises 14 residues. Per germline, CDR1 DFQATT and CDR2 SNEGSKA (reference sequence). Trimming took off 0 bases at V and 9 bases at J, with 17 bases between the two ends.

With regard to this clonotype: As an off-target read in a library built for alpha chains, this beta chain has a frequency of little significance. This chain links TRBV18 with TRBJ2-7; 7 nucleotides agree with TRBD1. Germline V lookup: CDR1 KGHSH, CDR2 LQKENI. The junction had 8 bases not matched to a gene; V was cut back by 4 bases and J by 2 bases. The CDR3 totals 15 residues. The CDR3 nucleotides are TGTGCCAGCTCACGGGCAGGGGGTTCAACCTACGAGCAGTACGTC. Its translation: CASSRAGGSTYEQYV.

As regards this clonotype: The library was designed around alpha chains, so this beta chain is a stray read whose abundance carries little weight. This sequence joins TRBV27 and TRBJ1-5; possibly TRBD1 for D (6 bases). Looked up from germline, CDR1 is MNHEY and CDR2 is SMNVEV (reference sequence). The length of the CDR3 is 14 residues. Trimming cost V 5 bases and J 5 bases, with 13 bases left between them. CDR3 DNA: TGTGCCAGCAGTCCAACAGGGCCCGATCAGCCCCAGCATTTT. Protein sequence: CASSPTGPDQPQHF.

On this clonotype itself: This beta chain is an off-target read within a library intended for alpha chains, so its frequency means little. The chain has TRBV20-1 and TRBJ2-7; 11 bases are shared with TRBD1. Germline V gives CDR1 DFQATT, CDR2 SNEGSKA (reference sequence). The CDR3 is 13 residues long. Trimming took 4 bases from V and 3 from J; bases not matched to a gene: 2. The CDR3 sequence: CSATGTGGYEQYF. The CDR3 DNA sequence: TGCAGTGCTACCGGGACAGGGGGCTACGAGCAGTACTTC.

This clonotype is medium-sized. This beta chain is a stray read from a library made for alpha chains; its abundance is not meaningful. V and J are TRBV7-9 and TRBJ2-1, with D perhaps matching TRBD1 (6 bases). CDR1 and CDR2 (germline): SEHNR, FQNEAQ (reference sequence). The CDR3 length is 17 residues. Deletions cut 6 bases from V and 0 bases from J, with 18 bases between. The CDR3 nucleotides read TGTGCCAGCAGGACGAAACCGGGACACAGCTCCTACAATGAGCAGTTCTTC. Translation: CASRTKPGHSSYNEQFF.

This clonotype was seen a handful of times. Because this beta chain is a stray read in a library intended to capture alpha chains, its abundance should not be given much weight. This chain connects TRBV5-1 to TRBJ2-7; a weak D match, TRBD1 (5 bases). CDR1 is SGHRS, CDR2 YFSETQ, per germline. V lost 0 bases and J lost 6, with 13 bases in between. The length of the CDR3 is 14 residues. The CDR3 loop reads CASSLVGRVTEQYF. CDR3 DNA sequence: TGCGCCAGCAGCTTGGTTGGCAGGGTGACCGAGCAGTACTTC.

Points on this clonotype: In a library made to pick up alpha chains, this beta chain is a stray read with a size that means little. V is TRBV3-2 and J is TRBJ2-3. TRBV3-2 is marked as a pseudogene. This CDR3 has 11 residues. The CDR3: CAGRLTDTQYF. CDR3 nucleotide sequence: TGTGCCGGCCGATTAACGGATACGCAGTATTTT.

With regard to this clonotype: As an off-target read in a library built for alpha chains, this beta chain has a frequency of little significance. This CDR3 reads CASTSNTDTQYF. The CDR3 DNA reads TGTGCCAGCACTTCTAACACAGATACGCAGTATTTT. The J gene is TRBJ2-3, the V gene TRBV12-3 or TRBV12-4; no firm D call. This CDR3 spans 12 amino acids. The V end lost 7 bases, the J end lost 2 bases, and 7 bases lay between the germline ends.

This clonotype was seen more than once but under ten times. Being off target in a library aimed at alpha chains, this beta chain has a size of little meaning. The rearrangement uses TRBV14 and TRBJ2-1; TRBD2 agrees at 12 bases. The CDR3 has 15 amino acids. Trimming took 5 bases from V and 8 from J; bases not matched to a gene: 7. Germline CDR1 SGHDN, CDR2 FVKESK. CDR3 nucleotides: TGTGCCAGCAGCTCTAGCGGGAGGGCCCTCGATGAGCAGTTCTTC. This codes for CASSSSGRALDEQFF.

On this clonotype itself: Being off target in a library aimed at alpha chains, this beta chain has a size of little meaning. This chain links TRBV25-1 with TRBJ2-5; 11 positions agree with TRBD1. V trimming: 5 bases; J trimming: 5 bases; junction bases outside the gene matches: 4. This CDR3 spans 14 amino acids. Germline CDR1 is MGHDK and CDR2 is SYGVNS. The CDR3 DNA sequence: TGTGCCAGCAGTATGGACAGGGGGCCTGAGACCCAGTACTTC. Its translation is CASSMDRGPETQYF.

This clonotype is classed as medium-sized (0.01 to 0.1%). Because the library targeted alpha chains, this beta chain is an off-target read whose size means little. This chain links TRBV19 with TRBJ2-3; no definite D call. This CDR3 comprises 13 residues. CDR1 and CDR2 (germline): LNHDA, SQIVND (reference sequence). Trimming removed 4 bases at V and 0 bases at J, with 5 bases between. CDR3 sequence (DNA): TGTGCCAGTAGTACGCTCAGCACAGATACGCAGTATTTT. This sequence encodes CASSTLSTDTQYF. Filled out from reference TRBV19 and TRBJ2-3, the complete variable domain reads DGGITQSPKYLFRKEGQNVTLSCEQNLNHDAMYWYRQDPGQGLRLIYYSQIVNDFQKGDIAEGYSVSREKKESFPLTVTSAQKNPTAFYLCASSTLSTDTQYFGPGTRLTVL.

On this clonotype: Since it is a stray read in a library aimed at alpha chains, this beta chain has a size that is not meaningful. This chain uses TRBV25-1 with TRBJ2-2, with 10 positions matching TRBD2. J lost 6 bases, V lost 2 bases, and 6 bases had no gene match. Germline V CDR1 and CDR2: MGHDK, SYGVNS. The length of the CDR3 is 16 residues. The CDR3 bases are TGTGCCAGCAGTGAACTTAGCGGGAGGTTCGCCGGGGAGCTGTTTTTT. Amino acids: CASSELSGRFAGELFF.

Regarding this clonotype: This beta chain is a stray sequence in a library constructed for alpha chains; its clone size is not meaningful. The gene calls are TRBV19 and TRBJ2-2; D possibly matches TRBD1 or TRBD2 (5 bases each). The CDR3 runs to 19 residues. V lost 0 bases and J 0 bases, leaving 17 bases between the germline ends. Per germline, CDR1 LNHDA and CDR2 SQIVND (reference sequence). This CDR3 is CASSIDRTPRLTNTGELFF. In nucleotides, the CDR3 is TGTGCCAGTAGTATAGATAGGACACCCCGACTAACGAACACCGGGGAGCTGTTTTTT. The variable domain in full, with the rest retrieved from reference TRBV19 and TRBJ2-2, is DGGITQSPKYLFRKEGQNVTLSCEQNLNHDAMYWYRQDPGQGLRLIYYSQIVNDFQKGDIAEGYSVSREKKESFPLTVTSAQKNPTAFYLCASSIDRTPRLTNTGELFFGEGSRLTVL.

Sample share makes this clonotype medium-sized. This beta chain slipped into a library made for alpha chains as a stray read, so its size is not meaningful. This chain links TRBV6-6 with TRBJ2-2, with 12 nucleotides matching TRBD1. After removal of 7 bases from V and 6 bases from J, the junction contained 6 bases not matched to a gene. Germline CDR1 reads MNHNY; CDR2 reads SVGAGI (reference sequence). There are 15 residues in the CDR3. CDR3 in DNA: TGTGCCAGCAATAACCGGGACAGGGGGCCCGGGGAGCTGTTTTTT. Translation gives CASNNRDRGPGELFF.